These 10 T cell receptor beta chains originate from one sample sequenced in a study of blood T cell repertoires in COVID-19 (dated by TCRdb to 2018 to 2020). The method was the immunoSEQ multiplex PCR assay. TCRdb retrieved this table from immuneACCESS and kept in-frame rearrangements only. Not all clones are present; in checked studies, unresolved V genes account for under half, and no reason is known for the remainder. Across this sample there are roughly 190,000 clones, with 65% to 85% seen only once. The leading ten clones occupy less than 3.5% of the sample. The specimen was PBMCs or T cells enriched from blood (not recorded which). These receptors came from a woman aged 25 to 39 who had been exposed to COVID-19.

This chain uses TRBV4-2 with TRBJ2-5; 11 bases line up with TRBD2. Germline loops: CDR1 LGHNA, CDR2 YNFKEQ. The CDR3 consists of 17 residues. V trimming: 1 base; J trimming: 5 bases; junction bases outside the gene matches: 9. CDR3 sequence: CASSQGEGIAGGETQYF. The CDR3 DNA reads TGTGCCAGCAGCCAAGGGGAAGGTATAGCGGGGGGGGAGACCCAGTACTTC.

The chain joins TRBV5-6 to TRBJ2-7, with no clear D. The germline CDR1 and CDR2 sequences are SGHDT and YYEEEE. V was trimmed by 2 bases and J by 5 bases, leaving 11 bases between them. The CDR3 has 13 amino acids. The CDR3 coding sequence is TGTGCCAGCAGCTTCCAGGCTATCCACGAGCAGTACTTC. Translated, it gives CASSFQAIHEQYF.

As concerns this clone: Mismatch with germline at one junction end may stem from a read error. V gene TRBV7-2 combines with J gene TRBJ2-7; 12 bases match TRBD2. The germline V gene has CDR1 SGHTA and CDR2 FQGNSA. The CDR3 runs 13 residues. The CDR3, as DNA: TGTGCCAGCAGCTCAACTAGCGGGGGGCACTGGAACTTC. This translates into CASSSTSGGHWNF. The entire variable domain, with the rest obtained from reference TRBV7-2 and TRBJ2-7, is as follows: GAGVSQSPSNKVTEKGKDVELRCDPISGHTALYWYRQSLGQGLEFLIYFQGNSAPDKSGLPSDRFSAERTGGSVSTLTIQRTQQEDSAVYLCASSSTSGGHWNFGPGTRLTVT.

The chain links TRBV7-3 to TRBJ2-3; tentative D call: TRBD1 (6 bases). The V gene lost 2 bases and the J gene lost 2 bases, with 17 bases spanning the gap. CDR1 SGHTA and CDR2 FQGTGA come from the germline V gene. The CDR3 covers 17 residues. Here the CDR3 DNA reads TGTGCCAGCAGCTTAGTTGTGGGGGCCCAGGTCACAGATACGCAGTATTTT. Its translation: CASSLVVGAQVTDTQYF.

This clone has more than one count but fewer than ten. The J gene is TRBJ1-2, the V gene TRBV29-1; TRBD1 agrees at 7 bases. V dropped 7 bases and J dropped 2; count of bases not matched to a gene: 16. The germline CDR1 and CDR2 sequences are SQVTM and ANQGSEA. This CDR3 has 16 residues. CDR3 nucleotide sequence: TGCAGCGCAAATATGGGAGGCAGGGGGTGGAACTATGGCTACACCTTC. It translates to CSANMGGRGWNYGYTF.

Notes on this clone: One base away lies a much larger clone, so this may be a sequencing read error. The CDR3 sequence is CASSPTGTYEQYF. The CDR3 DNA is TGTGCCAGCAGTCCGACAGGTACCTACGAGCAGTACTTC. The chain couples TRBV6-5 to TRBJ2-7; D is possibly TRBD1 (6 bases). In germline, CDR1 is MNHEY, CDR2 SVGAGI. The V and J ends lost 5 bases and 2 bases respectively, with 10 bases between them. This CDR3 is built from 13 residues.

This clone was seen a single time. The genes are TRBV5-4 and TRBJ2-1; TRBD1 matches 7 bases. V gave up 4 bases and J gave up 7 bases; unmatched junction bases: 14. The germline gives CDR1 SGHNT, CDR2 YYREEE (reference sequence). The CDR3 extends over 16 amino acids. For the CDR3, the DNA is TGTGCCAGCAGCGCTAGACGACAGGGTGCCCTTAATGAGCAGTTCTTC. Translating it yields CASSARRQGALNEQFF. Full variable domain (outside the CDR3, taken from reference TRBV5-4 and TRBJ2-1): ETGVTQSPTHLIKTRGQQVTLRCSSQSGHNTVSWYQQALGQGPQFIFQYYREEENGRGNFPPRFSGLQFPNYSSELNVNALELDDSALYLCASSARRQGALNEQFFGPGTRLTVL.

The chain carries TRBV5-5 and TRBJ1-2, with TRBD1 as a possible D gene (5 bases). The V end was cut by 2 bases, the J end by 7 bases, with 18 bases between. From germline, CDR1 is SGHKS and CDR2 YYEKEE (reference sequence). The CDR3 sequence is 15 residues long. CDR3 amino acids: CASSFGGEGKSGYTF. The CDR3 nucleotides are TGTGCCAGCAGCTTCGGGGGTGAGGGGAAGAGTGGCTACACCTTC.

V usage is TRBV4-1 and J usage is TRBJ1-2, with 7 bases matching TRBD1. The CDR3 runs 19 residues. With V trimmed by 2 bases and J by 4 bases, 19 bases remained unmatched. Looked up from germline, CDR1 is MGHRA and CDR2 is YSYEKL. CDR3 amino acids: CASSQIPNDRDRLGYGYTF. CDR3 sequence (DNA): TGCGCCAGCAGCCAAATCCCTAACGACAGGGACCGCCTTGGCTATGGCTACACCTTC.

CDR3 DNA: TGTGCCAGCAGCCTAGGGGGCCCCACCAGGTCACCCCTCCACTTT. The encoded protein is CASSLGGPTRSPLHF. The chain employs TRBV7-9 and TRBJ1-6; TRBD1 agrees at 7 bases. J lost 10 bases, V lost 5 bases, and 11 bases had no gene match. This CDR3 spans 15 amino acids. Germline values: CDR1 SEHNR, CDR2 FQNEAQ (reference sequence). Supplemented by reference TRBV7-9 and TRBJ1-6, the full variable domain reads DTGVSQNPRHKITKRGQNVTFRCDPISEHNRLYWYRQTLGQGPEFLTYFQNEAQLEKSRLLSDRFSAERPKGSFSTLEIQRTEQGDSAMYLCASSLGGPTRSPLHFGNGTRLTVT.